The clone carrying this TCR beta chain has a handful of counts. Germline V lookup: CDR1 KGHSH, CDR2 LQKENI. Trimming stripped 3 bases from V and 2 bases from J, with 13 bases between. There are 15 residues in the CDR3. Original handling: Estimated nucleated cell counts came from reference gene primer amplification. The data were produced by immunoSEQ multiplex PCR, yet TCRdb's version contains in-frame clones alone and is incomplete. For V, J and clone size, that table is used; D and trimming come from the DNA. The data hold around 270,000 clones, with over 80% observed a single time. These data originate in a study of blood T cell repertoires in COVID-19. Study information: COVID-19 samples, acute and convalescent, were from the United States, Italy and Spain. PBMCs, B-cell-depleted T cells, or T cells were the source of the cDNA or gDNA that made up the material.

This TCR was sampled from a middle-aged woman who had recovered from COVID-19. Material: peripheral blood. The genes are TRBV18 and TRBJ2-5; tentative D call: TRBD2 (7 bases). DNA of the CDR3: TGTGCCAGCTCACCGGGGGGGCTGATACAAGAGACCCAGTACTTC. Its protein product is CASSPGGLIQETQYF.